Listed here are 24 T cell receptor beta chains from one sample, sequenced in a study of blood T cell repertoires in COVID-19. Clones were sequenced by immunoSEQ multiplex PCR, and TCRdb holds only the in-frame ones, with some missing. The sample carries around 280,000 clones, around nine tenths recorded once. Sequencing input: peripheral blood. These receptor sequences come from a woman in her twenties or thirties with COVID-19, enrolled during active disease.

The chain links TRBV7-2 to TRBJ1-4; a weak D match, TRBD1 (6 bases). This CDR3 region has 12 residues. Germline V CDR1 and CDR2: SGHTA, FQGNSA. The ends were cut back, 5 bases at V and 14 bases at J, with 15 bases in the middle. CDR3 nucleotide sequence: TGTGCCAGCAGCCGACAACAGGGAGCGCTGTTTTTT. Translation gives CASSRQQGALFF.

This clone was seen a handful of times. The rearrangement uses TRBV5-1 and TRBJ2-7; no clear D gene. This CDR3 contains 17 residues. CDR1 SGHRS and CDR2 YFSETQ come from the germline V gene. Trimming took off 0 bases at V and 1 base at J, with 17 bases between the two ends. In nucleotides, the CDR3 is TGCGCCAGCAGCTTGGGGTTACAGTCCCTATTATCCTACGAGCAGTACTTC. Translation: CASSLGLQSLLSYEQYF.

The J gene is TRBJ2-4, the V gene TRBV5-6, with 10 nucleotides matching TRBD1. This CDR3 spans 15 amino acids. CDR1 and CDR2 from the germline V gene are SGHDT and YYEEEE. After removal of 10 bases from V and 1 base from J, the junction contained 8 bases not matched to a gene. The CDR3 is CAYTGTGDAKNIQYF. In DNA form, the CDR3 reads TGTGCCTACACAGGGACAGGGGACGCCAAAAACATTCAGTACTTC.

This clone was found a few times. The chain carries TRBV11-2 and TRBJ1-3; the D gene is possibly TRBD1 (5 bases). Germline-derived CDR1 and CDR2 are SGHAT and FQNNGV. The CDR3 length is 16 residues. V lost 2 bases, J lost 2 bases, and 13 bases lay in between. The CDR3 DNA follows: TGTGCCAGCAGCTTAAGCCCAGGGTTTACTGGAAACACCATATATTTT. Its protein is CASSLSPGFTGNTIYF.

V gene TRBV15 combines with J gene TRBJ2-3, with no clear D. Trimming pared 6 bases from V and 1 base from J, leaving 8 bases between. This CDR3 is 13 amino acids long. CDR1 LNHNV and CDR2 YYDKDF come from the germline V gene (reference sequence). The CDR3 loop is CATSEQGTDTQYF. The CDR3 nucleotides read TGTGCCACCAGTGAGCAGGGCACAGATACGCAGTATTTT.

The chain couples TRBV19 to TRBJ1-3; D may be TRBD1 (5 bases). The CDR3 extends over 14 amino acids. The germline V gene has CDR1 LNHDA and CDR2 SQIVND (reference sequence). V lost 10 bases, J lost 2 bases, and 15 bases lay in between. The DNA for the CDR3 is TGTGCCACTTACGCAGGGAAACCTGGAAACACCATATATTTT. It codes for CATYAGKPGNTIYF.

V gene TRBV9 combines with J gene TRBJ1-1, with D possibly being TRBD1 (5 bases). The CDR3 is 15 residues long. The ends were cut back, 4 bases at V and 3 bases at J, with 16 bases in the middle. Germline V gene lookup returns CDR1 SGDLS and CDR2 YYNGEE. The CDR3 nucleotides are TGTGCCAGCAGCCCCGACTTGGGGGGTTACACTGAAGCTTTCTTT. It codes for CASSPDLGGYTEAFF.

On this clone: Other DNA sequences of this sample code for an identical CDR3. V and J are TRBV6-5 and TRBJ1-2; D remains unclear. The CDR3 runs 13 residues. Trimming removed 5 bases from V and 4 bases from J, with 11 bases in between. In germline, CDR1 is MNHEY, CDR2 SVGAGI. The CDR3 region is CASSPGGGYGYTF. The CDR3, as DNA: TGTGCCAGCAGTCCCGGAGGAGGCTATGGCTACACCTTC.

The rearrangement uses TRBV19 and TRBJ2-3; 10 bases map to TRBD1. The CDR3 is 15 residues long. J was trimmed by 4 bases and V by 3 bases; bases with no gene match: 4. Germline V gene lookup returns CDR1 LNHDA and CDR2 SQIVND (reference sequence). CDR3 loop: CASSIGGTGADTQYF. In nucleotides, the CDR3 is TGTGCCAGTAGTATCGGGGGGACAGGGGCAGATACGCAGTATTTT.

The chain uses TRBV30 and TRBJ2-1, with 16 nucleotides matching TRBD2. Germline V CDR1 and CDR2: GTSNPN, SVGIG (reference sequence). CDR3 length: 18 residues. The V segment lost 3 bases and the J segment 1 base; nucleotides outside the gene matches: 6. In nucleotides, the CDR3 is TGTGCCTGGAGGGGACTAGCGGGAGGGATCAGATCCTACAATGAGCAGTTCTTC. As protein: CAWRGLAGGIRSYNEQFF.

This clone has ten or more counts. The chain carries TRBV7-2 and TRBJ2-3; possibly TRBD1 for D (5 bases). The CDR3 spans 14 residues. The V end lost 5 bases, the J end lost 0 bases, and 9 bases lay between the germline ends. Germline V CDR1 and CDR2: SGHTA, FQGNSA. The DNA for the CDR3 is TGTGCCAGCAGCCTGACAGCGAGCACAGATACGCAGTATTTT. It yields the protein CASSLTASTDTQYF.

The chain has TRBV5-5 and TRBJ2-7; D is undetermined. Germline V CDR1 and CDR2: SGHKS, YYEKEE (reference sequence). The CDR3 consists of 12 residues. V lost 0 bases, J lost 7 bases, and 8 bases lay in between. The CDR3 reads CASSLDMSEQYF. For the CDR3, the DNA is TGTGCCAGCAGCTTGGATATGAGTGAGCAGTACTTC. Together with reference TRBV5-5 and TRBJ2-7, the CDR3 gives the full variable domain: DAGVTQSPTHLIKTRGQQVTLRCSPISGHKSVSWYQQVLGQGPQFIFQYYEKEERGRGNFPDRFSARQFPNYSSELNVNALLLGDSALYLCASSLDMSEQYFGPGTRLTVT.

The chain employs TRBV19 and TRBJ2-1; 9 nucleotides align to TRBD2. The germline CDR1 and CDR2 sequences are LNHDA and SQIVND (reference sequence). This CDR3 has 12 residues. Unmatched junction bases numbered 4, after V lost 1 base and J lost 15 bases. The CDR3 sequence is CASSIGGLALFF. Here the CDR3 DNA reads TGTGCCAGTAGTATAGGGGGACTAGCACTGTTCTTC.

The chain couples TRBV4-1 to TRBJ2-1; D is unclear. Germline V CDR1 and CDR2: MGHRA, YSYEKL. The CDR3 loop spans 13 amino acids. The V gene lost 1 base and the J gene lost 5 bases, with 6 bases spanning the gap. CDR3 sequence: CASSQAVNNEQFF. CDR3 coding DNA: TGCGCCAGCAGCCAAGCGGTCAACAATGAGCAGTTCTTC.

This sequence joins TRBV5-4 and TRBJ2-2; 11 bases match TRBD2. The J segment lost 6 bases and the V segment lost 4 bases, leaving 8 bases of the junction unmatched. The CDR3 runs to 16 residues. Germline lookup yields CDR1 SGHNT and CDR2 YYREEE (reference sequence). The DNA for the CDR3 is TGTGCCAGCAGCCGAGGCACTAGCGGGAGTTCCGGGGAGCTGTTTTTT. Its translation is CASSRGTSGSSGELFF.

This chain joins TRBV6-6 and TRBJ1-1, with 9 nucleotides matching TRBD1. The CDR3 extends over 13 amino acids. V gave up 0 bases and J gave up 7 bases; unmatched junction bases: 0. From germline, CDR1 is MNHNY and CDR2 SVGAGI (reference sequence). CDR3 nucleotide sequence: TGTGCCAGCAGTTACTCGGGACAGGGTGAAGCTTTCTTT. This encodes CASSYSGQGEAFF.

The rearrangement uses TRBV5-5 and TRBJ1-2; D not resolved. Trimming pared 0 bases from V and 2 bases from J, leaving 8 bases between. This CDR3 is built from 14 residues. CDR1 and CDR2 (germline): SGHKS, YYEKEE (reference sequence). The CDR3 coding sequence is TGTGCCAGCAGCTTGGTTTCCAGGAACTATGGCTACACCTTC. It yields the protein CASSLVSRNYGYTF.

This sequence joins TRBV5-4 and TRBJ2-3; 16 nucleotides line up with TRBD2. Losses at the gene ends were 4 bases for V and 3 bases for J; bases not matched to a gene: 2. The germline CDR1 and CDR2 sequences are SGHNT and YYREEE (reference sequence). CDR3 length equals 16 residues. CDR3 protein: CASSPGLAGGTDTQYF. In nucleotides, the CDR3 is TGTGCCAGCAGCCCGGGACTAGCGGGGGGGACAGATACGCAGTATTTT.

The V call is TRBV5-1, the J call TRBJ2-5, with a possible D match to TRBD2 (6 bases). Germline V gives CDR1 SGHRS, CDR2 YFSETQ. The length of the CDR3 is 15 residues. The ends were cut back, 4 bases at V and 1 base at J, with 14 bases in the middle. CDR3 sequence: CASSPEVSGQETQYF. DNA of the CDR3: TGCGCCAGCAGCCCGGAGGTTAGCGGCCAAGAGACCCAGTACTTC.

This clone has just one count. The CDR3 is CASTPAGADYEKLFF. The CDR3 DNA reads TGTGCCAGCACTCCCGCGGGGGCAGACTATGAAAAACTGTTTTTT. The gene calls are TRBV6-5 and TRBJ1-4; weak D call: TRBD1 (6 bases). The V end lost 7 bases, the J end lost 6 bases, and 18 bases lay between the germline ends. The CDR3 has 15 amino acids. Germline assignment: CDR1 MNHEY and CDR2 SVGAGI.

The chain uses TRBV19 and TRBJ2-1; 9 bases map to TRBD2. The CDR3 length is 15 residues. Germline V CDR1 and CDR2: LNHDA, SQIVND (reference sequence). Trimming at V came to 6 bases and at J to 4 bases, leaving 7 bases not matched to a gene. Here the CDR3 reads CASSLLAGAYNEQFF. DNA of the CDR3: TGTGCCAGTAGCCTCTTAGCGGGAGCTTACAATGAGCAGTTCTTC.

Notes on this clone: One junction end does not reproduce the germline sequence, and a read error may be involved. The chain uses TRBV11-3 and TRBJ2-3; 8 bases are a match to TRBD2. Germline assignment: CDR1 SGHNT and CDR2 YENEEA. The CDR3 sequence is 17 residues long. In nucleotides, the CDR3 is TGTGCCAGCAGCCTAGACCAAGCGGGAGCGGGCACAGATACGCAGTATTTT. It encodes CASSLDQAGAGTDTQYF.

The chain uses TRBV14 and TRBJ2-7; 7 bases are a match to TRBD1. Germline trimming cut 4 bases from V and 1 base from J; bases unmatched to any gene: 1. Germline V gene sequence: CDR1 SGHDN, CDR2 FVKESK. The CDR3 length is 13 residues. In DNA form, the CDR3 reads TGTGCCAGCAGCCTGGACAGGTCCTACGAGCAGTACTTC. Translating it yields CASSLDRSYEQYF.

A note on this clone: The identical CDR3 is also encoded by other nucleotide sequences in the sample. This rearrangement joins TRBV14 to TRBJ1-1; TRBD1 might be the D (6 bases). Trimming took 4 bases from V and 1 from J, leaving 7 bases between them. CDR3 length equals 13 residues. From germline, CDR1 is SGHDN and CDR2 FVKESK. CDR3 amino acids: CASSLGQNTEAFF. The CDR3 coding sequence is TGTGCCAGCAGCCTGGGACAGAACACTGAAGCTTTCTTT. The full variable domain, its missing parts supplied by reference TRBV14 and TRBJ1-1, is EAGVTQFPSHSVIEKGQTVTLRCDPISGHDNLYWYRRVMGKEIKFLLHFVKESKQDESGMPNNRFLAERTGGTYSTLKVQPAELEDSGVYFCASSLGQNTEAFFGQGTRLTVV.